This TCR beta chain was recovered during a study of CD4+ T cells in melanoma. Study observations and caveats: CD8+ T cell, macrophage and B cell function reportedly correlated with neoantigen-specific CD4+ T cells. Reportedly, melanoma neoantigen-specific CD4+ T cells showed varied differentiation states.

Produced via immunoSEQ multiplex PCR; TCRdb's table is partial and in-frame only. The repertoire has fewer than 20,000 clones, 83% of them found once; the top ten carry 5.1%. A word on this clone: The antigen is not known.

Germline V gives CDR1 SGHRS, CDR2 YFSETQ. V dropped 4 bases and J dropped 6 bases, with 17 bases sitting between them. This CDR3 has 14 residues. The V and J genes are TRBV5-1 and TRBJ2-7; D is tentatively TRBD1 or TRBD2 (7 bases each). The origin of this receptor is a human donor with melanoma. The sequencing sample was made of cells from a culture (not recorded whether cultured in vitro). The CDR3: CASSLGQGGLEQYF. For the CDR3, the DNA is TGCGCCAGCAGCCTGGGGCAGGGGGGGCTCGAGCAGTACTTC.